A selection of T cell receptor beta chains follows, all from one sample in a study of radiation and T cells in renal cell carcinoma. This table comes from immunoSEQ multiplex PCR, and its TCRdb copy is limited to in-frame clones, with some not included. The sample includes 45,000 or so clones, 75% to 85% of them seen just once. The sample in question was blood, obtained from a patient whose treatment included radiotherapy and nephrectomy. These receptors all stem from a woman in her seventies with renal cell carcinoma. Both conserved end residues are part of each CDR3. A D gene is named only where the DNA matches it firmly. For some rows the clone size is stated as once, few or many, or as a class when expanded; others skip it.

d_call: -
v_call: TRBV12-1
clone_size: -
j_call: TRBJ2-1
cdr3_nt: TGTGCCAGCAGCCCCACATATGAGCAGTTCTTC
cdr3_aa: CASSPTYEQFF

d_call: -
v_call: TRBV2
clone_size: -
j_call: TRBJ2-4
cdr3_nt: TGTGCCAGCAGGCGGACCGAGGGCCTAAACATTCAGTACTTC
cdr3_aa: CASRRTEGLNIQYF

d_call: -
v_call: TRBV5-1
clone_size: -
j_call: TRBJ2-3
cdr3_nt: TGCGCCAGCAGCGAAGGCGTCTGGGGCACAGATACGCAGTATTTT
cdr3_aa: CASSEGVWGTDTQYF

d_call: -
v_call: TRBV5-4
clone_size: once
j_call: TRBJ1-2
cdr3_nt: TGTGCCAGCAGCTTAGACGGGACGCAATATGGCTACACCTTC
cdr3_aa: CASSLDGTQYGYTF

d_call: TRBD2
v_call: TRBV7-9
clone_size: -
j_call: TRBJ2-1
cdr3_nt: TGTGCCAGCAGCCCCAGCGGGGGGGCCGGGGATGAGCAGTTCTTC
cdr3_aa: CASSPSGGAGDEQFF

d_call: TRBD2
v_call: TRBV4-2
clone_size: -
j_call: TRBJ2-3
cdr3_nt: TGTGCCAGCAGCCAAGGGTACGGGGGGGCCGCAGATACGCAGTATTTT
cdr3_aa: CASSQGYGGAADTQYF

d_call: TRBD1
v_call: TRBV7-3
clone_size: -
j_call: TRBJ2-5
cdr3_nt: TGTGCCAGCAGCTTAGGGGGACAGGGAGGGGAGACCCAGTACTTC
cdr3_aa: CASSLGGQGGETQYF

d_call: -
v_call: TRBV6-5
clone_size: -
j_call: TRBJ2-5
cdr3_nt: TGTGCCAGCAGTTACTCCCAGGGACGGGAGACCCAGTACTTC
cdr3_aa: CASSYSQGRETQYF

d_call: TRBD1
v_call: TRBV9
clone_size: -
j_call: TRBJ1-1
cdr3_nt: TGTGCCAGCAGCGTGCCGGGACAGCTCCTCTTT
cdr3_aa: CASSVPGQLLF

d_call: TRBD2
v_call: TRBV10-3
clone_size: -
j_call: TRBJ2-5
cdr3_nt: TGTGCCATCGCCCGGACTAGCGGGCAAGAGACCCAGTACTTC
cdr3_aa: CAIARTSGQETQYF

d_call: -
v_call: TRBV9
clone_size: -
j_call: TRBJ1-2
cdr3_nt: TGTGCCAGCAGCGTAACGGGGGGCGCGGGTGGCTACACCTTC
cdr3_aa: CASSVTGGAGGYTF

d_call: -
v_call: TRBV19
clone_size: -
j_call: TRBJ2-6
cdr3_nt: TGTGCCAGTACCCTATGGTTAAGGACTGGGGCCAACGTCCTGACTTTC
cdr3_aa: CASTLWLRTGANVLTF

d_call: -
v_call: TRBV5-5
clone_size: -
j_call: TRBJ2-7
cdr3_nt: TGTGCCAGCAGCTTGGAGGGGCAAGGTCGAGGGCTCGGGCAGTACTTC
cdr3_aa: CASSLEGQGRGLGQYF

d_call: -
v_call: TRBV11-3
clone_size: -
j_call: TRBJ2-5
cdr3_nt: TGTGCCAGCAGCTTAGTGTGGGCGCGGGAGACCCAGTACTTC
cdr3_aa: CASSLVWARETQYF

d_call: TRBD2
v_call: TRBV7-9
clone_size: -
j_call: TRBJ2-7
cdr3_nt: TGTGCCAGCAGCTCCAATAGCGGGAGGGCCCGGGACGAGCAGTACTTC
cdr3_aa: CASSSNSGRARDEQYF

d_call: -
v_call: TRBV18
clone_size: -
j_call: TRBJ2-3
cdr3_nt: TGTGCCAGCTCAACCGCTGCAGATACGCAGTATTTT
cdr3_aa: CASSTAADTQYF

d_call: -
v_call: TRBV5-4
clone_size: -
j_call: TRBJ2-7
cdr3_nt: TGTGCCAGCAGCATCGACGGGGGACTTACTTCCCCCGAGCAGTACTTC
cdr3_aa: CASSIDGGLTSPEQYF

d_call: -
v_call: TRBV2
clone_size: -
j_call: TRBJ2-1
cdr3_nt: TGTGCCAGCAGTGAAAGGGGCAGGGGTGTAGATGAGCAGTTCTTC
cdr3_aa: CASSERGRGVDEQFF

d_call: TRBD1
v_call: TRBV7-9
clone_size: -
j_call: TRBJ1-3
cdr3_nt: TGTGCCACCCGAAGGGACAGCTCTGGAAACACCATATATTTT
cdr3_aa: CATRRDSSGNTIYF

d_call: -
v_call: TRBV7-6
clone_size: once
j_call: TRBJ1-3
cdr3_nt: TGTGCCAGCAGCGCCGGGGGGGCTGGAAACACCATATATTTT
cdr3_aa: CASSAGGAGNTIYF

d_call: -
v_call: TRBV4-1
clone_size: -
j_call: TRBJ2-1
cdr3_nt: TGCGCCAGCAGCCAAAAATCACAGGGCAATGAGCAGTTCTTC
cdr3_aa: CASSQKSQGNEQFF

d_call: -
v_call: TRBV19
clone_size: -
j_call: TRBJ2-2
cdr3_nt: TGTGCCAGTACCCCCACCACCGGGGAGCTGTTTTTT
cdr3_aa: CASTPTTGELFF

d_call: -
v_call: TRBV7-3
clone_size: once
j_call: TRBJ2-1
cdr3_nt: TGTGCCAGCAGCTTAATTTCCGGAGCCTACAATGAGCAGTTCTTC
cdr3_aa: CASSLISGAYNEQFF

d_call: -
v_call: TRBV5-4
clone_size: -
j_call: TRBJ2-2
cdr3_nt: TGTGCCAGCAGCCGAACCGGGGAGCTGTTTTTT
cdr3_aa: CASSRTGELFF

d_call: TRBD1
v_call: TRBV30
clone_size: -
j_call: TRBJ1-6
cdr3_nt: TGTGCCTGGGGGACAGGGGTCACCTATAATTCACCCCTCCACTTT
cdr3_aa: CAWGTGVTYNSPLHF

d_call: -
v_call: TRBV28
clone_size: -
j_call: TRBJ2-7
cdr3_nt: TGTGCCAGCAGTTTAAAACTGAGTTCGGGGACTGGGAATTCCTACGAGCAGTACTTC
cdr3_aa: CASSLKLSSGTGNSYEQYF

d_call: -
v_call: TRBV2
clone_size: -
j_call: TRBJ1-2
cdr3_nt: TGTGCCAGCAGTGAAGGGGGTAACTATGGCTACACCTTC
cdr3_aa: CASSEGGNYGYTF

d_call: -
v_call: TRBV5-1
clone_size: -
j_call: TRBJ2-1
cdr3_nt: TGCGCCAGCAGCCTCGGTAGCGCTTACAATGAGCAGTTCTTC
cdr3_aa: CASSLGSAYNEQFF

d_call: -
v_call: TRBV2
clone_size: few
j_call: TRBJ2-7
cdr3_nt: TGTGCCAGCAGTGAAGCGCGTCAGCTTTGGGAGCAGTACTTC
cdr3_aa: CASSEARQLWEQYF

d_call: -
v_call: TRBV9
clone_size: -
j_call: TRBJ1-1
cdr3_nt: TGTGCCAGCAGCCCCGTGGGGGGCCCAACTGAAGCTTTCTTT
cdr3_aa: CASSPVGGPTEAFF

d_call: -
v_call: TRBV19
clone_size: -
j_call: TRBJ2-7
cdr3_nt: TGTGCCAGTAGTTTTTTAGGAGGGGAGCAGTACTTC
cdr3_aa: CASSFLGGEQYF

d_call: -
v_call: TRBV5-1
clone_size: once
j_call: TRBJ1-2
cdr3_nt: TGCGCCAGCAGCTTGTCTCCAGGTTCTAACTATGGCTACACCTTC
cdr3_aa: CASSLSPGSNYGYTF

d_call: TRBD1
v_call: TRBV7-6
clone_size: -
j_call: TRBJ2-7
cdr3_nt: TGTGCCAGCAGCCCTAGTCCGGGACAGGGCGGTGAGCAGTACTTC
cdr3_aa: CASSPSPGQGGEQYF

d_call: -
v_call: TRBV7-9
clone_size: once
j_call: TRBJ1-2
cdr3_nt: TGTGCCAGCAGCGGTACTTCTAACTATGGCTACACCTTC
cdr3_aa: CASSGTSNYGYTF

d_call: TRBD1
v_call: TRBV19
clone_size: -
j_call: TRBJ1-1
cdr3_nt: TGTGCCAGTACCGACAGGGGTCGCACTGAAGCTTTCTTT
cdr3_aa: CASTDRGRTEAFF

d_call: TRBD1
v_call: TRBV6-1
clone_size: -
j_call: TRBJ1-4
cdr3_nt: TGTGCCAGCAGTGTCCAACAGGGGAGTAATGAAAAACTGTTTTTT
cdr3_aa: CASSVQQGSNEKLFF

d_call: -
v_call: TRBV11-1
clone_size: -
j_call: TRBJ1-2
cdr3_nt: TGTGCCAGCAGCTTACACAGGCGAGACTATGGCTACACCTTC
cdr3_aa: CASSLHRRDYGYTF

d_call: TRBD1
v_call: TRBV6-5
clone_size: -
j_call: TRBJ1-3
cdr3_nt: TGTGCCAGCAGTTCCCGGGACAGCTCTGGAAACACCATATATTTT
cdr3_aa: CASSSRDSSGNTIYF

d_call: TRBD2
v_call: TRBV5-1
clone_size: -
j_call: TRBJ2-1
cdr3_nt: TGCGCCAGCAGCGCGACTAGCGGGAGGGTCCTCTACAATGAGCAGTTCTTC
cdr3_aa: CASSATSGRVLYNEQFF

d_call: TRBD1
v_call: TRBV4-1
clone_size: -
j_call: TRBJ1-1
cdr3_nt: TGCGCCAGCAGACAGGGGGTGGGCACTGAAGCTTTCTTT
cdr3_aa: CASRQGVGTEAFF

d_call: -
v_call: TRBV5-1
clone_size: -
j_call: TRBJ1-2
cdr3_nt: TGCGCCAGCAGCTTGGATAAAAACTATGGCTACACCTTC
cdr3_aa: CASSLDKNYGYTF

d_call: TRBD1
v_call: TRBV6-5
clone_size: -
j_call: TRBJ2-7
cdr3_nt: TGTGCCAGCAGTCCAGACAGGGGGCCCTCCTACGAGCAGTACTTC
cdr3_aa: CASSPDRGPSYEQYF

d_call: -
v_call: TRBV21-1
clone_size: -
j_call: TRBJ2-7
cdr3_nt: TGTGCCAGCGGGGGGGGACTAGCGGGAGTCTCCTACGAGCAGTACTTC
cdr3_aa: CASGGGLAGVSYEQYF

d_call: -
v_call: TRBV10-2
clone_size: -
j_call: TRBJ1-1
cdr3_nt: TGCGCCAGCAGGGTAGGCACTGAAGCTTTCTTT
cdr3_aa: CASRVGTEAFF